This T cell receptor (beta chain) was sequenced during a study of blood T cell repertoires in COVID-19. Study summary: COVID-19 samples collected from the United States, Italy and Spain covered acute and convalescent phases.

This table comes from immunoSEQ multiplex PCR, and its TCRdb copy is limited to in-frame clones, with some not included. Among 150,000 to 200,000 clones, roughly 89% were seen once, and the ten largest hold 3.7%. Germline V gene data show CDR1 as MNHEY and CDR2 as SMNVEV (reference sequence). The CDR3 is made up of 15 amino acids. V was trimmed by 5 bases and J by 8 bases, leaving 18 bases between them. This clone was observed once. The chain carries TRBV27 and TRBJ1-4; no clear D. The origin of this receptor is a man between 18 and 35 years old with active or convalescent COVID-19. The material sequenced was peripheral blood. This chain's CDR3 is CASSPLAIHSEKLFF. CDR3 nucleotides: TGTGCCAGCAGTCCTCTCGCGATCCACAGCGAAAAACTGTTTTTT. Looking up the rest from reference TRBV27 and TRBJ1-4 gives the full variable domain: EAQVTQNPRYLITVTGKKLTVTCSQNMNHEYMSWYRQDPGLGLRQIYYSMNVEVTDKGDVPEGYKVSRKEKRNFPLILESPSPNQTSLYFCASSPLAIHSEKLFFGSGTQLSVL.